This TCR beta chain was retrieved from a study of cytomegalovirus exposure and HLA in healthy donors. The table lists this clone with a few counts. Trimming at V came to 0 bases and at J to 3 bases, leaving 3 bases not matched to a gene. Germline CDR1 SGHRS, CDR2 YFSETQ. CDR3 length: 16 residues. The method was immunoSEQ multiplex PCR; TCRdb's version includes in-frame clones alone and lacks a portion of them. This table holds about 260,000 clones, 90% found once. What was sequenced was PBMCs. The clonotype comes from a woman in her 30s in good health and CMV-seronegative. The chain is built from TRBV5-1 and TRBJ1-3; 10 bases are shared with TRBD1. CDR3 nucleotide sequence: TGCGCCAGCAGCTTGGGACAGGGGGCGATTGGAAACACCATATATTTT. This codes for CASSLGQGAIGNTIYF.